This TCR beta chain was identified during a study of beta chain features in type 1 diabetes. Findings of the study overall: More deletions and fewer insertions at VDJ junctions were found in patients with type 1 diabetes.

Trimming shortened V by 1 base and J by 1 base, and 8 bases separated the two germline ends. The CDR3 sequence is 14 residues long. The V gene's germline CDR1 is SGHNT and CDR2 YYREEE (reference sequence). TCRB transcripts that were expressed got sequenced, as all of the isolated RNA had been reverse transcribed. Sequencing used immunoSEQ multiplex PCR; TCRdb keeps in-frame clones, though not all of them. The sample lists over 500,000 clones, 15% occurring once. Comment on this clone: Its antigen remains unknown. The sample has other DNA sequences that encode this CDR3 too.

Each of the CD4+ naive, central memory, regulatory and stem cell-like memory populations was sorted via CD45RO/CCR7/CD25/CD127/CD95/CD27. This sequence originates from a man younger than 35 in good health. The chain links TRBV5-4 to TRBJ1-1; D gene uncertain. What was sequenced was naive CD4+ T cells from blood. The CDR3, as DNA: TGTGCCAGCAGCTTGAGCCAGGCGAACACTGAAGCTTTCTTT. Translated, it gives CASSLSQANTEAFF.